This T cell receptor (beta chain) emerged from a study of blood T cell repertoires in COVID-19. About the study: T cells, B-cell-depleted T cells, or PBMCs supplied cDNA or gDNA.

Deletions cut 4 bases from V and 4 bases from J, with 17 bases between. The germline V gene has CDR1 SGHRS and CDR2 YFSETQ. The CDR3 loop spans 15 amino acids. In the original processing: Estimates of nucleated cell counts were drawn from the amplification of reference gene primers. Libraries were prepared by immunoSEQ multiplex PCR; TCRdb keeps only in-frame clonotypes and omits some of them. For V, J and clone size, that table is used; D and trimming come from the DNA. The sample includes approximately 150,000 clones, around 82% of them seen just once. Each participant's cohort was designated according to participant-reported clinical history.

The rearrangement joins TRBV5-1 to TRBJ1-2; the D gene is possibly TRBD1 (6 bases). The receptor's source is a man aged 60 to 69 who had recovered from COVID-19. The sequenced sample was PBMCs or T cells enriched from blood (not recorded which). CDR3 in DNA: TGCGCCAGCAGCGGTACAGGGTTCTCCGGCTATGGCTACACCTTC. Translated, it gives CASSGTGFSGYGYTF.